The source of this T cell receptor beta chain is a study of cytomegalovirus exposure and HLA in healthy donors. A multiplex PCR was run with 60 Vbeta primers and 13 Jbeta primers. Clones were sequenced by immunoSEQ multiplex PCR, and TCRdb holds only the in-frame ones, with some missing. The sample yields around 130,000 clones, around three quarters seen once. This clone was counted only a few times. What it binds is not known. It was healthy bone marrow donors who served as donors. Findings of the study overall: Accurate HLA-A and HLA-B prediction from TCR beta sequences was reported for most subjects. Prior analysis indicated that the majority of TCR beta V segments exhibited productivity approximately 87% or approximately 30% of the time. In a later analysis, TCR beta V- and J-gene trimming showed a link to a missense DCLRE1C variant.

After removal of 6 bases from V and 4 bases from J, the junction contained 11 bases not matched to a gene. The CDR3 runs to 15 residues. Germline CDR1 is SGHRS and CDR2 is YFSETQ. The rearrangement uses TRBV5-1 and TRBJ2-7; 9 positions agree with TRBD2. The sequence was collected from a woman in her forties or fifties in good health and CMV-seronegative. The sequencing input was PBMCs. As DNA, the CDR3 is TGCGCCAGCAACGGTAATAGCGGGAGTCTTTACGAGCAGTACTTC. Protein product: CASNGNSGSLYEQYF. The full variable domain, in which reference TRBV5-1 and TRBJ2-7 provide the parts outside the CDR3, is KAGVTQTPRYLIKTRGQQVTLSCSPISGHRSVSWYQQTPGQGLQFLFEYFSETQRNKGNFPGRFSGRQFSNSRSEMNVSTLELGDSALYLCASNGNSGSLYEQYFGPGTRLTVT.